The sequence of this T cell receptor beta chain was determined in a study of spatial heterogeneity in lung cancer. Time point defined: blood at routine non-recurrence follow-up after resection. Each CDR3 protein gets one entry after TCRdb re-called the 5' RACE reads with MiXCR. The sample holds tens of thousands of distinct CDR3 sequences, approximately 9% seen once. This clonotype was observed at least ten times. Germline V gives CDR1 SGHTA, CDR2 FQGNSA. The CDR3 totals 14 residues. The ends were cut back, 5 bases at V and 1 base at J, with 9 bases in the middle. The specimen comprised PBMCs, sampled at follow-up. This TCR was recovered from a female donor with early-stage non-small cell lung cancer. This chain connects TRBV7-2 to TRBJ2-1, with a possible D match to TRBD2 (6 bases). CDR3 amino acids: CASSRGSSYNEQFF. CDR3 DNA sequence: TGTGCCAGCAGCCGGGGGTCATCCTACAATGAGCAGTTCTTC.